Below, 8 T cell receptor beta chains from the same sample are listed, as sequenced in a study of cytomegalovirus exposure and HLA in healthy donors. Primers included in the PCR were 60 Vbeta and 13 Jbeta primers. Using immunoSEQ multiplex PCR, the repertoire was profiled, and TCRdb retains in-frame clones only, with some absent. Of about 180,000 clones in the sample, 77% were seen once. The sample taken for sequencing was PBMCs. These TCRs come from a man between 18 and 29 years old in good health and CMV-seronegative.

The V call is TRBV15, the J call TRBJ2-3; 13 bases agree with TRBD2. The CDR3 runs to 15 residues. Trimming cost V 5 bases and J 6 bases; bases outside gene matches: 5. Looked up from germline, CDR1 is LNHNV and CDR2 is YYDKDF (reference sequence). The CDR3 loop is CATSPRTSGSDTQYF. The DNA for the CDR3 is TGTGCCACCAGCCCCCGGACTAGCGGGAGTGATACGCAGTATTTT.

The V gene is TRBV10-3, the J gene TRBJ1-2, with unresolved D. Germline V gene data show CDR1 as ENHRY and CDR2 as SYGVKD. The V end lost 3 bases, the J end lost 4 bases, and 6 bases lay between the germline ends. The CDR3 spans 12 residues. The CDR3 spells CAISEGGYGYTF. The CDR3 nucleotides read TGTGCCATCAGTGAAGGCGGCTATGGCTACACCTTC.

The chain employs TRBV6-6 and TRBJ1-1, with TRBD1 identical over 9 bases. J lost 2 bases, V lost 2 bases, and 6 bases had no gene match. This CDR3 contains 16 residues. Germline CDR1 is MNHNY and CDR2 is SVGAGI (reference sequence). The CDR3 DNA reads TGTGCCAGCAGTTACAGGGACAGGGAGGGAAACACTGAAGCTTTCTTT. It codes for CASSYRDREGNTEAFF.

The chain is built from TRBV7-2 and TRBJ1-1; 9 bases line up with TRBD1. The J segment lost 3 bases and the V segment lost 5 bases, leaving 7 bases of the junction unmatched. Germline loops: CDR1 SGHTA, CDR2 FQGNSA. CDR3 length: 15 residues. The CDR3 nucleotides are TGTGCCAGCAGCCCTAAGACAGGGGGGTACACTGAAGCTTTCTTT. Translated, it gives CASSPKTGGYTEAFF. The whole variable domain, filled in from reference TRBV7-2 and TRBJ1-1, reads GAGVSQSPSNKVTEKGKDVELRCDPISGHTALYWYRQSLGQGLEFLIYFQGNSAPDKSGLPSDRFSAERTGGSVSTLTIQRTQQEDSAVYLCASSPKTGGYTEAFFGQGTRLTVV.

The chain couples TRBV5-1 to TRBJ2-2; D might be TRBD1 (6 bases). The CDR3 is 16 amino acids. Germline loops: CDR1 SGHRS, CDR2 YFSETQ. Trimming left V 3 bases short and J 4 bases short, with 16 bases between. The CDR3 region has the DNA TGCGCCAGCAGCTCGCCCCATTTAGGGGGCACCGGGGAGCTGTTTTTT. Protein: CASSSPHLGGTGELFF.

This clone showed up just a few times. V gene TRBV30 combines with J gene TRBJ2-7; TRBD2 aligns across 7 bases. With 1 base clipped from V and 1 base from J, the junction kept 7 bases outside the gene matches. There are 15 residues in the CDR3. Germline V gene data show CDR1 as GTSNPN and CDR2 as SVGIG (reference sequence). The CDR3 nucleotides are TGTGCCTGGAGTGGGCCTAGCGGACTTTCCTACGAGCAGTACTTC. It is translated as CAWSGPSGLSYEQYF.

V and J are TRBV18 and TRBJ1-2, with 8 bases fitting TRBD1. V dropped 6 bases and J dropped 2; count of bases not matched to a gene: 2. Germline-derived CDR1 and CDR2 are KGHSH and LQKENI. This CDR3 is 13 amino acids long. The chain's CDR3 is CASSRQGNYGYTF. Written as DNA, the CDR3 is TGTGCCAGCTCCAGACAGGGGAACTATGGCTACACCTTC.

The J gene is TRBJ2-5, the V gene TRBV4-1; 12 nucleotides agree with TRBD2. Trimming removed 0 bases from V and 4 bases from J; junction bases left unmatched: 9. The CDR3 extends over 18 amino acids. In germline, CDR1 is MGHRA, CDR2 YSYEKL. The chain's CDR3 is CASSQDRTSGAQGETQYF. CDR3 in DNA: TGCGCCAGCAGCCAAGATCGGACTAGCGGGGCTCAGGGAGAGACCCAGTACTTC.